This T cell receptor beta chain emerged from a study of T cells after posttransplantation cyclophosphamide. Data came from immunoSEQ multiplex PCR; TCRdb stores just in-frame clones and leaves some out. Listed for the sample are several thousand clones, none seen a single time. Treatment was busulfan-fludarabine conditioning, a marrow graft, and cyclophosphamide on days +3 and +4. This clone was observed at least ten times. Antigen specificity is unknown. Study results and limitations: After PTCy, TRB diversity resembled that of CNI/methotrexate controls. Later post-transplant blood repertoires were often dominated by donor CD8+ memory clones. Blood and skin or GI T cell repertoires showed limited TRB overlap.

The V and J ends lost 0 bases and 2 bases respectively, with 12 bases between them. This CDR3 has 15 amino acids. The germline gives CDR1 SGHRS, CDR2 YFSETQ. The clonotype originates from a female patient between 50 and 59 years old who received an allogeneic stem cell transplant from an unrelated donor, was CMV-positive, and had acute GVHD only. Some T cells may be transferred from the graft donor. The chain couples TRBV5-1 to TRBJ2-7; possible D gene TRBD1, 6 bases. The material sequenced was PBMCs, taken after allogeneic stem cell transplant with posttransplant cyclophosphamide. CDR3 DNA: TGCGCCAGCAGCTTGGGATTCGGGACACCCTACGAGCAGTACTTC. This codes for CASSLGFGTPYEQYF.